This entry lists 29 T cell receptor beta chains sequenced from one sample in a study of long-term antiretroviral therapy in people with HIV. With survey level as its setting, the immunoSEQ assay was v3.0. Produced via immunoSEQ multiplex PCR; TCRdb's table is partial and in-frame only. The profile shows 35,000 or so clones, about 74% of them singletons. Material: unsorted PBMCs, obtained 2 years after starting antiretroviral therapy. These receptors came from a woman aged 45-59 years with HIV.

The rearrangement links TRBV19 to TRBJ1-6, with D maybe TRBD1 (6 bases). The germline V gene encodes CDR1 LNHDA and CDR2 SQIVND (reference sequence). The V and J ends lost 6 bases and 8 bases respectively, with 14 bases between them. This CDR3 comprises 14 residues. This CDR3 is CASRNAGDYSPLHF. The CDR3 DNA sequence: TGTGCCAGTAGGAATGCAGGGGATTATTCACCCCTCCACTTT.

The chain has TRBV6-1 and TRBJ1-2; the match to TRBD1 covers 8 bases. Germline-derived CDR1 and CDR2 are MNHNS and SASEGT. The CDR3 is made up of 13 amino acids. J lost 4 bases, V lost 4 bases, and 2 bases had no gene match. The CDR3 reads CASSGDRGYGYTF. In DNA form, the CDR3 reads TGTGCCAGCAGTGGCGACAGGGGCTATGGCTACACCTTC.

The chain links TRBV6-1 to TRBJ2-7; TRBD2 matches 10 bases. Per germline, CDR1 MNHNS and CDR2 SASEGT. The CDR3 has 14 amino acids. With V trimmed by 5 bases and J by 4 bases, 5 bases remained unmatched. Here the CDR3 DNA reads TGTGCCAGCAGTTTACTAGCGGGGTTATACGAGCAGTACGTC. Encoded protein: CASSLLAGLYEQYV.

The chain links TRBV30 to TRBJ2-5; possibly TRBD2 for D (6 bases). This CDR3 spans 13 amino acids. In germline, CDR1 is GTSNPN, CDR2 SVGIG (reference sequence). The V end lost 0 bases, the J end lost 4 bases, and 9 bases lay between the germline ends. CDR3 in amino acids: CAWSVGTVETQYF. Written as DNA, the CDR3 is TGTGCCTGGAGTGTCGGGACTGTAGAGACCCAGTACTTC.

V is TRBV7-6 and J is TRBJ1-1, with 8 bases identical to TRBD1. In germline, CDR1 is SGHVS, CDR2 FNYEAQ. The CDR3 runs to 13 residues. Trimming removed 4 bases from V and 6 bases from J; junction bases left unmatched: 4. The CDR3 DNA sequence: TGTGCCAGCAGCTCCAAACAGGGGGCTGAAGCTTTCTTT. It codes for CASSSKQGAEAFF.

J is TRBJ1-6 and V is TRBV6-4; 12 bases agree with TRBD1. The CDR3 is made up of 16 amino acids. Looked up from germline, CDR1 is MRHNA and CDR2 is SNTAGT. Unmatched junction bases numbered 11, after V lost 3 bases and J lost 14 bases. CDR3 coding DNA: TGTGCCAGCAGTGAATTTGGGACAGGGGGCCTTTCGACCCTCCACTTT. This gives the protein CASSEFGTGGLSTLHF.

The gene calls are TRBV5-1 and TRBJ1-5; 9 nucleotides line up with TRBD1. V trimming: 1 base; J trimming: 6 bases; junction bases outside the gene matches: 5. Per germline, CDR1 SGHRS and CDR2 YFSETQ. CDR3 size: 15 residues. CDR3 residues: CASSLTTGGGQPQHF. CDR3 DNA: TGCGCCAGCAGCTTGACCACAGGGGGCGGTCAGCCCCAGCATTTT.

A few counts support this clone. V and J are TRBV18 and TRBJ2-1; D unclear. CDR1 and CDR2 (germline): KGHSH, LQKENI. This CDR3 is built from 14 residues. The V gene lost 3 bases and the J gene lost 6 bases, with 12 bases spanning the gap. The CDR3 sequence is CASSPDLGSNEQFF. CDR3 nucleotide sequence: TGTGCCAGCTCACCGGACCTGGGATCCAATGAGCAGTTCTTC.

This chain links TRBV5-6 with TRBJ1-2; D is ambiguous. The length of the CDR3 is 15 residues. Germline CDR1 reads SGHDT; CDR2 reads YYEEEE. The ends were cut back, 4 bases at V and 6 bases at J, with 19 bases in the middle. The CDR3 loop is CASSRIHEGANGYTF. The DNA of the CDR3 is TGTGCCAGCAGCCGCATCCACGAGGGCGCAAATGGCTACACCTTC.

CDR3 coding DNA: TGTGCCAGCAGTGAGGGGACAGGGGGCTTCTACGAGCAGTACTTC. Its protein is CASSEGTGGFYEQYF. The rearrangement links TRBV6-1 to TRBJ2-7; the match to TRBD1 covers 12 bases. CDR3 size: 15 residues. Trimming removed 3 bases from V and 3 bases from J; junction bases left unmatched: 3. Germline V CDR1 and CDR2: MNHNS, SASEGT.

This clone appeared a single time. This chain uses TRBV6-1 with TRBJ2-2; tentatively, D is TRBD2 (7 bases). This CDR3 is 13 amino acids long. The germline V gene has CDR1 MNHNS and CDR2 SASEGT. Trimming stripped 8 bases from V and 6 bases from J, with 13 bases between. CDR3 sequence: CASQGGGAGELFF. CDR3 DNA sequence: TGTGCCAGCCAGGGAGGGGGGGCCGGGGAGCTGTTTTTT.

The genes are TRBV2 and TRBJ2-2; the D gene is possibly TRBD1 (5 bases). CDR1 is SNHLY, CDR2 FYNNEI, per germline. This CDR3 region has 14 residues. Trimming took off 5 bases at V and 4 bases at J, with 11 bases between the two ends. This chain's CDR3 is CASSYDRGTGELFF. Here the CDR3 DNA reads TGTGCCAGCAGTTACGACAGAGGCACCGGGGAGCTGTTTTTT.

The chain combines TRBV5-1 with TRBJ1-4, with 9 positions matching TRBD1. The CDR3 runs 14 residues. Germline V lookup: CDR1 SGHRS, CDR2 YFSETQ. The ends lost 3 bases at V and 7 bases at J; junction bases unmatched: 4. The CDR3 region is CASSSQGAPEKLFF. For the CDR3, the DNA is TGCGCCAGCAGCTCACAGGGGGCGCCTGAAAAACTGTTTTTT. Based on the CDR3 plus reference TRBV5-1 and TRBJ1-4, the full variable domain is KAGVTQTPRYLIKTRGQQVTLSCSPISGHRSVSWYQQTPGQGLQFLFEYFSETQRNKGNFPGRFSGRQFSNSRSEMNVSTLELGDSALYLCASSSQGAPEKLFFGSGTQLSVL.

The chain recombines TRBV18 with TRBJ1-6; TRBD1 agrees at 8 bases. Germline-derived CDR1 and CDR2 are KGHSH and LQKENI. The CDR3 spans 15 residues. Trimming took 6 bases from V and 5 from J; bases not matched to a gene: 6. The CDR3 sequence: CASSMGQADNSPLHF. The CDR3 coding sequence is TGTGCCAGCTCGATGGGACAGGCCGATAATTCACCCCTCCACTTT.

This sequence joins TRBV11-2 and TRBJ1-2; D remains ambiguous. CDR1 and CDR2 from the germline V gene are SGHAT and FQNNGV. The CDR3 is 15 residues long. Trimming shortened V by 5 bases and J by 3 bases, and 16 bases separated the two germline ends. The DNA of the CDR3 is TGTGCCAGCAGCGAGGCGTACGGCTTCGACTATGGCTACACCTTC. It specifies CASSEAYGFDYGYTF.

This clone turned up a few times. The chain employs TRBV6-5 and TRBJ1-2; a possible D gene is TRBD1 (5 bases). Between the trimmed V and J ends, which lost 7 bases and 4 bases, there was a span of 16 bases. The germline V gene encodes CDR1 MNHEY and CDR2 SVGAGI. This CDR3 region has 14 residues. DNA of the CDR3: TGTGCCAGCACCACGGCGGGCCAGGGCTATGGCTACACCTTC. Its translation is CASTTAGQGYGYTF.

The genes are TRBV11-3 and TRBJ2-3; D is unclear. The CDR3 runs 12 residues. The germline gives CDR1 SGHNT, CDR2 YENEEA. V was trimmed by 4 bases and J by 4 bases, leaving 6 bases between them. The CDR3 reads CASSSRSDTQYF. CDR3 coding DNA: TGTGCCAGCAGCTCTAGATCAGATACGCAGTATTTT.

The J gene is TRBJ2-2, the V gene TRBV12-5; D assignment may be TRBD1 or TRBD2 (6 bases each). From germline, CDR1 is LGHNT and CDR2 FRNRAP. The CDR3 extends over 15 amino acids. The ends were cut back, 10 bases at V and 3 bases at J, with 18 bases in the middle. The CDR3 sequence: CAIRTGARDTGELFF. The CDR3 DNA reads TGTGCTATCCGAACGGGGGCCAGAGACACCGGGGAGCTGTTTTTT.

CDR3 DNA sequence: TGTGCCAGCAGCGGCCCGACTAGTCGTAGCACAGATACGCAGTATTTT. Translating it yields CASSGPTSRSTDTQYF. The rearrangement joins TRBV11-1 to TRBJ2-3, with TRBD2 as a possible D gene (6 bases). Germline lookup yields CDR1 SGHAT and CDR2 FQDESV (reference sequence). The germline V and J ends were trimmed by 5 bases and 0 bases, with 15 bases remaining between them. The CDR3 covers 16 residues.

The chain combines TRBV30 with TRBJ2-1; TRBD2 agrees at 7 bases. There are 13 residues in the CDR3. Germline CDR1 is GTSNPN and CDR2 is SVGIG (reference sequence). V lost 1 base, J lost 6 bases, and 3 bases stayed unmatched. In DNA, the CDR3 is TGTGCCTGGAGTGGTGGGACTACCAATGAGCAGTTCTTC. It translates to CAWSGGTTNEQFF.

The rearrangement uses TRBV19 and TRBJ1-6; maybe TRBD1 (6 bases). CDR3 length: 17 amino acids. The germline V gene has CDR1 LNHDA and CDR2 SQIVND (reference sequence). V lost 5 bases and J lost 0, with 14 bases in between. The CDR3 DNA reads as TGTGCCAGTAGTTTCCGACAGGTGGGCTCCTATAATTCACCCCTCCACTTT. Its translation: CASSFRQVGSYNSPLHF.

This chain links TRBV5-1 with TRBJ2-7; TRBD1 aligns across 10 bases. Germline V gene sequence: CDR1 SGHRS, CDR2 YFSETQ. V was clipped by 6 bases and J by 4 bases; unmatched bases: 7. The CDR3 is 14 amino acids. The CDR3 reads CASNSGTGVYEQYF. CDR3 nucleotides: TGCGCCAGCAACTCCGGGACAGGGGTATACGAGCAGTACTTC.

Here the CDR3 DNA reads TGTGCCAGCAGGAGTCGGGAGGATAATGAGCAGTTCTTC. Protein sequence: CASRSREDNEQFF. This chain connects TRBV7-3 to TRBJ2-1, with 7 bases lining up with TRBD2. Germline V CDR1 and CDR2: SGHTA, FQGTGA. This CDR3 comprises 13 residues. Trimming cost V 6 bases and J 7 bases; bases outside gene matches: 6.

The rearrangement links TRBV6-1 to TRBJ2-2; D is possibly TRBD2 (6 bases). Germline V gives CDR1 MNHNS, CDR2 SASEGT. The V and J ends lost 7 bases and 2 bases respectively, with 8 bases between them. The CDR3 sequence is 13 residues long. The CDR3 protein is CASKEGNTGELFF. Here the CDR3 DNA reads TGTGCCAGCAAGGAGGGAAACACCGGGGAGCTGTTTTTT.

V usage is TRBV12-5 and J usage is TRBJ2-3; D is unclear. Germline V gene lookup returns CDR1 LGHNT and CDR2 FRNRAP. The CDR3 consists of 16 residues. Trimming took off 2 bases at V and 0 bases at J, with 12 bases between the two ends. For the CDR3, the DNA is TGTGCTAGTGGTTTGCTCGTAGAGCCTAGCACAGATACGCAGTATTTT. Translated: CASGLLVEPSTDTQYF.

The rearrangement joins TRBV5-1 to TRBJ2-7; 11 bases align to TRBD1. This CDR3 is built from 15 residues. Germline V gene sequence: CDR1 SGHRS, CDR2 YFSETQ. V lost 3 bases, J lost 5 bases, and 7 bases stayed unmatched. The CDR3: CASSWTGQGGHEQYF. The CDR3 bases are TGCGCCAGCAGCTGGACGGGACAGGGGGGCCACGAGCAGTACTTC.

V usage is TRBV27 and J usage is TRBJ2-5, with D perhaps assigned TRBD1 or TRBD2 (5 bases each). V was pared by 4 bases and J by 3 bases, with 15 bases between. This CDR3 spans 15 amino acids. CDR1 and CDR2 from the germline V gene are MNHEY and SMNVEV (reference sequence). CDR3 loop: CASSSPGTGKETQYF. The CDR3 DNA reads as TGTGCCAGCAGTTCGCCCGGGACCGGTAAAGAGACCCAGTACTTC.

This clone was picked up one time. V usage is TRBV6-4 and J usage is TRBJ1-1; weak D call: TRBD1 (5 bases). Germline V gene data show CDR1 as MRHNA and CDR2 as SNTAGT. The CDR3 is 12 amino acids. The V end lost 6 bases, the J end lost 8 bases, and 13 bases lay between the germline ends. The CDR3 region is CASSPGQGEAFF. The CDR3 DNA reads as TGTGCCAGCAGCCCTGGGCAGGGAGAAGCTTTCTTT.

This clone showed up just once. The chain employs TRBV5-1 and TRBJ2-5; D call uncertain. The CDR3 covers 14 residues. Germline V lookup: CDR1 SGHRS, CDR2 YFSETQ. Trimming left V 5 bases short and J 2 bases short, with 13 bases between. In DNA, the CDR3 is TGCGCCAGCAGTCAGACGCCCCCACAAGAGACCCAGTACTTC. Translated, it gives CASSQTPPQETQYF. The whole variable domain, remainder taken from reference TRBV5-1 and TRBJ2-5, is KAGVTQTPRYLIKTRGQQVTLSCSPISGHRSVSWYQQTPGQGLQFLFEYFSETQRNKGNFPGRFSGRQFSNSRSEMNVSTLELGDSALYLCASSQTPPQETQYFGPGTRLLVL.